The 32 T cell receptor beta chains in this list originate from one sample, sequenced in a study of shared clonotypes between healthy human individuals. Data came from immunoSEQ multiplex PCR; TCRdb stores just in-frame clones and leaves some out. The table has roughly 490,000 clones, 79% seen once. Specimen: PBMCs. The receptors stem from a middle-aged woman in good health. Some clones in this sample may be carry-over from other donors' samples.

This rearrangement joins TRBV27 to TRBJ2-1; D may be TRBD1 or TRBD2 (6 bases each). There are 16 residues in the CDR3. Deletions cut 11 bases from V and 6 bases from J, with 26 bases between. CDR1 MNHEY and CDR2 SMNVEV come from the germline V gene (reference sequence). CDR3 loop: CAGLFMRTEGPNEQFF. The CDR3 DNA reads TGTGCCGGACTATTCATGCGGACAGAAGGGCCCAATGAGCAGTTCTTC.

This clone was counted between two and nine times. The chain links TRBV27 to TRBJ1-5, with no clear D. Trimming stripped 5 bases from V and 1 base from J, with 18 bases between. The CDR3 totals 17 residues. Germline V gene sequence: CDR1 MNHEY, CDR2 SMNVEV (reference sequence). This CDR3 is CASSPRLGRPSNQPQHF. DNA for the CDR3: TGTGCCAGCAGTCCCCGCTTGGGGAGACCGAGCAATCAGCCCCAGCATTTT.

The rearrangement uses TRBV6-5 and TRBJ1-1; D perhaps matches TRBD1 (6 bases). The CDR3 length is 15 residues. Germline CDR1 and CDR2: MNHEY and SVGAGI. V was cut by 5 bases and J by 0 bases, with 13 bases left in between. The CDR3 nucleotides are TGTGCCAGCAGTAGGGGGGGGTCAATGAACACTGAAGCTTTCTTT. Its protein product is CASSRGGSMNTEAFF.

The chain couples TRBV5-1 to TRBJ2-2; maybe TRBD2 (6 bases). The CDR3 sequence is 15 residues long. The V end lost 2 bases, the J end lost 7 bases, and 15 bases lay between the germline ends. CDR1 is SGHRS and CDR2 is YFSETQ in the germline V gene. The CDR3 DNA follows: TGCGCCAGCAGCTTATGGAGGCCCGGGGGCGGGGAGCTGTTTTTT. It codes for CASSLWRPGGGELFF.

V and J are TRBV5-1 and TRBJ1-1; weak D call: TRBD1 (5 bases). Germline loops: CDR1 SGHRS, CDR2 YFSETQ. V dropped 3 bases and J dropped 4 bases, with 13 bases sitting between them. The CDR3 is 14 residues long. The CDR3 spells CASSWDRVITEAFF. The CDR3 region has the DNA TGCGCCAGCAGCTGGGACCGAGTGATCACTGAAGCTTTCTTT.

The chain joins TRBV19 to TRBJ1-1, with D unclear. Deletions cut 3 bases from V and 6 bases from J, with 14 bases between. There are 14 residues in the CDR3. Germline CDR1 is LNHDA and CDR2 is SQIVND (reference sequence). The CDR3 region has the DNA TGTGCCAGTAGTATCGGCGGGGAGGGCCCTGAAGCTTTCTTT. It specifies CASSIGGEGPEAFF.

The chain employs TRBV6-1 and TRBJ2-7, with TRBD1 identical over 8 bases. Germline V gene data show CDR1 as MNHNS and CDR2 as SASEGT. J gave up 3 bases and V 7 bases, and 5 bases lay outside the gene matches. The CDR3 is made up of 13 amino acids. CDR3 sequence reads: CASTRTGSYEQYF. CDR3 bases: TGTGCCAGCACGCGGACAGGGAGCTACGAGCAGTACTTC.

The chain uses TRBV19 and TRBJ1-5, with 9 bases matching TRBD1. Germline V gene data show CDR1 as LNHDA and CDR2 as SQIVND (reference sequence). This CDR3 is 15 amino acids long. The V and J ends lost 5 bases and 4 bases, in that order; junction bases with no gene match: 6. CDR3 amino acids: CASSSGTGLNQPQHF. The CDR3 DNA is TGTGCCAGTAGTTCTGGGACAGGGCTAAATCAGCCCCAGCATTTT.

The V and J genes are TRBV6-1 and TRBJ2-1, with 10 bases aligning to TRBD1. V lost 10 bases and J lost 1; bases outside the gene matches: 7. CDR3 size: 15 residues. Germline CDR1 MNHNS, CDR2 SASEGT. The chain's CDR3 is CATYGDRGSYNEQFF. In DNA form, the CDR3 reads TGTGCCACCTATGGGGACAGGGGTTCCTACAATGAGCAGTTCTTC.

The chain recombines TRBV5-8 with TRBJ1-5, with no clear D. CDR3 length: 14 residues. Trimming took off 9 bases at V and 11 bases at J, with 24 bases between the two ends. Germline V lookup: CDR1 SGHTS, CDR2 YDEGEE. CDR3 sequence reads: CAIKPSGSRWTQHF. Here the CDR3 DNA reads TGTGCCATTAAACCCTCGGGCAGCCGTTGGACCCAGCATTTT.

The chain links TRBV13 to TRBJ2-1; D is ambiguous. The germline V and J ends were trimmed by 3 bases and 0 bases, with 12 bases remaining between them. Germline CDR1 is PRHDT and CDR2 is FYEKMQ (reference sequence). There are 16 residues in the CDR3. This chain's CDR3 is CASSFGRSSSYNEQFF. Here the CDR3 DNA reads TGTGCCAGCAGCTTCGGCAGGTCGAGCTCCTACAATGAGCAGTTCTTC.

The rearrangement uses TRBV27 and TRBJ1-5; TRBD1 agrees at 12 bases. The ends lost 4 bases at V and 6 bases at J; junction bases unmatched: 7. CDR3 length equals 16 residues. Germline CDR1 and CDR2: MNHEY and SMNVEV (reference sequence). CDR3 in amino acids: CASSSGTGGEGQPQHF. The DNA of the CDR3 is TGTGCCAGCAGTTCCGGGACAGGGGGCGAGGGTCAGCCCCAGCATTTT.

In DNA form, the CDR3 reads TGTGCCAGCTCAACAGGGGTCCGCAATCAGCCCCAGCATTTT. Translated: CASSTGVRNQPQHF. The gene calls are TRBV18 and TRBJ1-5, with 7 bases identical to TRBD1. Germline V gives CDR1 KGHSH, CDR2 LQKENI. The junction had 3 bases not matched to a gene; V was cut back by 5 bases and J by 2 bases. The CDR3 has 14 amino acids.

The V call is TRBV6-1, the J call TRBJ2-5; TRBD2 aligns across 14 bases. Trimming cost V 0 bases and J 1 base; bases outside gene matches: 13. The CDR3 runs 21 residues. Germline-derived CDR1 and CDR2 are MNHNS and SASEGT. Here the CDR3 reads CASSEALMGTSGSPLQETQYF. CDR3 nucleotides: TGTGCCAGCAGTGAAGCTCTGATGGGGACTAGCGGGAGCCCACTCCAAGAGACCCAGTACTTC.

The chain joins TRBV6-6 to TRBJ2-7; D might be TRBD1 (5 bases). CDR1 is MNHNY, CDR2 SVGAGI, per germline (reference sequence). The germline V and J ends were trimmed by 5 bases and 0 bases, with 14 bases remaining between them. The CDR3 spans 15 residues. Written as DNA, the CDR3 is TGTGCCAGCAGTCCCCAACAGGTCCTCTCCTACGAGCAGTACTTC. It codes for CASSPQQVLSYEQYF.

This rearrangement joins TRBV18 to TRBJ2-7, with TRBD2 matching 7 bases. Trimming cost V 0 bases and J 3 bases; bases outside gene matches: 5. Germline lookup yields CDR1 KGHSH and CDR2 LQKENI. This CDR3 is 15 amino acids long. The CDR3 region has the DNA TGTGCCAGCTCACCACCGGGAGGGGCGGACTACGAGCAGTACTTC. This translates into CASSPPGGADYEQYF.

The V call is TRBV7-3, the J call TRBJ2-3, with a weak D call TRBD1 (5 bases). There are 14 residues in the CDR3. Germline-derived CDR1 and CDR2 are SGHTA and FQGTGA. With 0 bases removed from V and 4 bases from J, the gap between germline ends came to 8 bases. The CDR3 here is CASSLTREADTQYF. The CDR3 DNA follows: TGTGCCAGCAGCTTAACCAGGGAAGCAGATACGCAGTATTTT.

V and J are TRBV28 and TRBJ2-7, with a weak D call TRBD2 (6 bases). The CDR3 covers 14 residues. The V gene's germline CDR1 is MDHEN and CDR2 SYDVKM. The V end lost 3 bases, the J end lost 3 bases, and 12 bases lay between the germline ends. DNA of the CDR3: TGTGCCAGCAGTTTGGCTGGGGAGGTCTACGAGCAGTACTTC. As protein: CASSLAGEVYEQYF.

This chain's CDR3 is CASSFPGREQYF. For the CDR3, the DNA is TGTGCCAGCAGTTTTCCCGGGCGGGAGCAGTACTTC. The J gene is TRBJ2-7, the V gene TRBV27; no clear D gene. The CDR3 spans 12 residues. Trimming removed 3 bases from V and 7 bases from J, with 10 bases in between. Germline V gives CDR1 MNHEY, CDR2 SMNVEV (reference sequence).

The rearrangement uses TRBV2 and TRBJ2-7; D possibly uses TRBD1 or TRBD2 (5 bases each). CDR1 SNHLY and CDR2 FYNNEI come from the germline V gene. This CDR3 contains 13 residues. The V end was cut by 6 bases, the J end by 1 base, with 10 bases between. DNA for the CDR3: TGTGCCAGCAGGGGGGACGGATCCTACGAGCAGTACTTC. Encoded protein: CASRGDGSYEQYF.

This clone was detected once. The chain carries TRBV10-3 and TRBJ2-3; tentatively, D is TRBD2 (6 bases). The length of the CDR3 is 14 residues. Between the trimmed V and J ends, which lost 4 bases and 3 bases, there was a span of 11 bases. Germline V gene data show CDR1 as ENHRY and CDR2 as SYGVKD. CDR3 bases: TGTGCCATCAGTGTAGGGACTGAAACAGATACGCAGTATTTT. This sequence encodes CAISVGTETDTQYF.

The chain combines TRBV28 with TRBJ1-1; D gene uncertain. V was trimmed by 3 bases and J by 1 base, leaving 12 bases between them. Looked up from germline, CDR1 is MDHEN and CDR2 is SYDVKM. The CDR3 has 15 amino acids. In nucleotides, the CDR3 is TGTGCCAGCAGTTTGAACTGGGTTGCGAACACTGAAGCTTTCTTT. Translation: CASSLNWVANTEAFF. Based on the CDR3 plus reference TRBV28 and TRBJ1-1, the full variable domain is DVKVTQSSRYLVKRTGEKVFLECVQDMDHENMFWYRQDPGLGLRLIYFSYDVKMKEKGDIPEGYSVSREKKERFSLILESASTNQTSMYLCASSLNWVANTEAFFGQGTRLTVV.

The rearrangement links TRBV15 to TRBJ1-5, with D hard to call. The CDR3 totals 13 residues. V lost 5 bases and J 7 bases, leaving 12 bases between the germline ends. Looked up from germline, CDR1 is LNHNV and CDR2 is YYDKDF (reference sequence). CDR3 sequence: CATSGPSGQPQHF. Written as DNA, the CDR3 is TGTGCCACCAGCGGACCGTCCGGCCAGCCCCAGCATTTT.

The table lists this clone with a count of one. Here the CDR3 reads CASSAWPQETQYF. CDR3 DNA: TGTGCCAGCAGCGCTTGGCCCCAAGAGACCCAGTACTTC. The chain couples TRBV9 to TRBJ2-5; D uncertain. V was clipped by 3 bases and J by 1 base, with 7 bases between them. The CDR3 totals 13 residues. CDR1 is SGDLS, CDR2 YYNGEE, per germline.

The CDR3 region is CASTPWGSKSYEQYF. Written as DNA, the CDR3 is TGTGCCAGCACCCCTTGGGGATCGAAGTCCTACGAGCAGTACTTC. The chain uses TRBV28 and TRBJ2-7; D uncertain. V was shortened by 7 bases and J by 1 base, with 17 bases between the two germline ends. From germline, CDR1 is MDHEN and CDR2 SYDVKM. This CDR3 comprises 15 residues.

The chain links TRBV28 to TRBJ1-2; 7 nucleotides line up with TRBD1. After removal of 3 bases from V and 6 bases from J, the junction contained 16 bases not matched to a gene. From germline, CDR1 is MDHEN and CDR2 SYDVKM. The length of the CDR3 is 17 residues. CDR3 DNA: TGTGCCAGCAGTTTCCCCAATGTCCAAGGGGGCCTAAATGGCTACACCTTC. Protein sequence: CASSFPNVQGGLNGYTF.

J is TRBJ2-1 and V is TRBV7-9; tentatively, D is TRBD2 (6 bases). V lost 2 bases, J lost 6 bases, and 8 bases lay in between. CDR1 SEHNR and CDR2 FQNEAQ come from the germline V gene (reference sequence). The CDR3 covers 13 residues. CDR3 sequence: CASSLTGSNEQFF. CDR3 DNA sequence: TGTGCCAGCAGCTTAACCGGGAGCAATGAGCAGTTCTTC.

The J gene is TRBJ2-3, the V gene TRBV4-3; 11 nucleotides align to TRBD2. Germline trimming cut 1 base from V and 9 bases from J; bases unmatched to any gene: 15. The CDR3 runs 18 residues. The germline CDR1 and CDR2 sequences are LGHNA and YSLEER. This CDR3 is CASSQAPGSGGERGTQYF. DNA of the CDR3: TGCGCCAGCAGCCAAGCGCCGGGTAGCGGGGGGGAGAGAGGCACGCAGTATTTT.

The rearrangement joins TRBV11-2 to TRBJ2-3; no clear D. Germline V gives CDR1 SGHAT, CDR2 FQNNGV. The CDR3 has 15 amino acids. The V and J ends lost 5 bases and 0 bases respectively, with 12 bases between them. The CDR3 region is CASSTETYSTDTQYF. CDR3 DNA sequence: TGTGCCAGCAGCACCGAAACGTATAGCACAGATACGCAGTATTTT.

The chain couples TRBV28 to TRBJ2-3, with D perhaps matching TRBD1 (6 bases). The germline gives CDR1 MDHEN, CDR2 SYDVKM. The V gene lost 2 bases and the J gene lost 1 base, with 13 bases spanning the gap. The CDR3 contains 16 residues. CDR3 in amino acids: CASSLGGGGRTDTQYF. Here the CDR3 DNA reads TGTGCCAGCAGTTTAGGTGGGGGCGGCCGCACAGATACGCAGTATTTT.

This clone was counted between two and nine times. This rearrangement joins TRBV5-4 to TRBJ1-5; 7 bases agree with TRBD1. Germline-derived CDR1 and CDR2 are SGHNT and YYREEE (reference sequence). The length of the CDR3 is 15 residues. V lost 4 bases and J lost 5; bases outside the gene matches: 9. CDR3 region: CASSQDEGAHQPQHF. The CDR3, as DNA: TGTGCCAGCAGCCAAGATGAGGGGGCTCATCAGCCCCAGCATTTT.

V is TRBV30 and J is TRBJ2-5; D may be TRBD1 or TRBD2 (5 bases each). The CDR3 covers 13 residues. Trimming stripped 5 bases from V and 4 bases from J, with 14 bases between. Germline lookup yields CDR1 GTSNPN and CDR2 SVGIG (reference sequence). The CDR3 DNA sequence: TGTGCCTGGTCAGGGAGCCGAGCAGAGACCCAGTACTTC. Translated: CAWSGSRAETQYF.